This T cell receptor beta chain is drawn from a study of T-cell reconstitution after alpha-beta-depleted transplantation in children. Whole-study findings and limits: After one year, T-cell counts and TCRbeta diversity mostly came from new T cells. Several hundred expanded graft clones reportedly gave rise to the alpha-beta T cells present about two months after transplant.

Notes on this clonotype: Its antigen is unidentified.

Using unique molecular identifiers, the investigators prepared the TCRbeta library. In TCRdb, the PCR reads were re-called with MiXCR into one record per CDR3 protein. This sample has 17,000 or so distinct CDR3 sequences, with around 12% found just once. CDR1 SGHRS and CDR2 YFSETQ come from the germline V gene. This CDR3 comprises 16 residues. V shed 0 bases, J shed 6 bases, and the junction held 6 bases outside the gene matches. The genes are TRBV5-1 and TRBJ1-2, with 12 bases identical to TRBD1. The sample was PBMCs, mostly from graft donor cells, taken 180 days after TCRalphabeta/CD19-depleted stem cell transplant. The origin of this receptor is a boy under three years old who had a stem cell transplant for Wiskott-Aldrich syndrome, so the T cells may come from the graft donor. CDR3 bases: TGCGCCAGCAGCTTGGCCGGGACAGGGGGCGTCAATGGCTACACCTTC. Amino acids: CASSLAGTGGVNGYTF.